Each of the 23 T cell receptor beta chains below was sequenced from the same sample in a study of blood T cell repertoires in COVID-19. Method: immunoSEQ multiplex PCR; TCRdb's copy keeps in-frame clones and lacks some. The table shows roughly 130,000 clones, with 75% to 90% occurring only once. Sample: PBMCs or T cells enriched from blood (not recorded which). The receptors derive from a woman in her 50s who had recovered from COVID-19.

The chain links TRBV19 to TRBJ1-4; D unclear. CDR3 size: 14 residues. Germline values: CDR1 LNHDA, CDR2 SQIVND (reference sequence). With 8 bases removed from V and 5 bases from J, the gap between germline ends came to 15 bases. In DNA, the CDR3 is TGTGCCAGTGCAGACGGGAGCTCGAATGAAAAACTGTTTTTT. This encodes CASADGSSNEKLFF.

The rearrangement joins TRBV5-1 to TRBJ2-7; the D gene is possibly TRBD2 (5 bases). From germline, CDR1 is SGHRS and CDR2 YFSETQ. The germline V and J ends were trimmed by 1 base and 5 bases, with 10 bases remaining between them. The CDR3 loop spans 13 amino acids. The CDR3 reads CASSLNTRDEQYF. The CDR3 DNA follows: TGCGCCAGCAGCTTGAATACTAGGGACGAGCAGTACTTC. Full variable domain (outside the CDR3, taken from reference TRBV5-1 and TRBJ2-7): KAGVTQTPRYLIKTRGQQVTLSCSPISGHRSVSWYQQTPGQGLQFLFEYFSETQRNKGNFPGRFSGRQFSNSRSEMNVSTLELGDSALYLCASSLNTRDEQYFGPGTRLTVT.

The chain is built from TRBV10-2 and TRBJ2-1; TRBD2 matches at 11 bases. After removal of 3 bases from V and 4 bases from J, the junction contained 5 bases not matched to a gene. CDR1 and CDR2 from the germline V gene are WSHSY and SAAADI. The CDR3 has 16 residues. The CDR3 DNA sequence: TGCGCCAGCAGTGATGGACTAGCGGGCCGATACAATGAGCAGTTCTTC. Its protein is CASSDGLAGRYNEQFF.

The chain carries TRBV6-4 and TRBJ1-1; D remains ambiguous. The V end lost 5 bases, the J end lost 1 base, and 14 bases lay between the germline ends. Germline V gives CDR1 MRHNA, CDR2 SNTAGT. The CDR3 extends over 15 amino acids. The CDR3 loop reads CASSWEFGENTEAFF. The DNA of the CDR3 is TGTGCCAGCAGTTGGGAATTCGGGGAGAACACTGAAGCTTTCTTT.

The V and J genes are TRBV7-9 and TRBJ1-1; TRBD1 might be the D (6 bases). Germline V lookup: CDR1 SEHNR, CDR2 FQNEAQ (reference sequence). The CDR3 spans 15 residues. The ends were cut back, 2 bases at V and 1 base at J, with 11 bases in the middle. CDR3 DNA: TGTGCCAGCAGCTTATTTGGGGGGGCGAACACTGAAGCTTTCTTT. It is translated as CASSLFGGANTEAFF. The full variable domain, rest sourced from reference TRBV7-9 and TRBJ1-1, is DTGVSQNPRHKITKRGQNVTFRCDPISEHNRLYWYRQTLGQGPEFLTYFQNEAQLEKSRLLSDRFSAERPKGSFSTLEIQRTEQGDSAMYLCASSLFGGANTEAFFGQGTRLTVV.

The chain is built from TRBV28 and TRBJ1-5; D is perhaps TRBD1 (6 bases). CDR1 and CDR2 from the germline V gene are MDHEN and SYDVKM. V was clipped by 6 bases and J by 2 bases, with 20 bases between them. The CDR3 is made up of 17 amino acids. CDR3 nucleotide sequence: TGTGCCAGCAGCCTAACGGGGGGAGGGGGTGGCAATCAGCCCCAGCATTTT. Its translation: CASSLTGGGGGNQPQHF.

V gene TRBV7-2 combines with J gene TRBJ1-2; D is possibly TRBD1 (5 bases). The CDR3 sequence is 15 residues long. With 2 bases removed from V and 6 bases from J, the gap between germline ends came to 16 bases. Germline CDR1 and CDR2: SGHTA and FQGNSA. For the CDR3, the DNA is TGTGCCAGCAGCTTATTTCTTGACAGCACGGATGGCTACACCTTC. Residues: CASSLFLDSTDGYTF. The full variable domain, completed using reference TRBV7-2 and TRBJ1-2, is GAGVSQSPSNKVTEKGKDVELRCDPISGHTALYWYRQSLGQGLEFLIYFQGNSAPDKSGLPSDRFSAERTGGSVSTLTIQRTQQEDSAVYLCASSLFLDSTDGYTFGSGTRLTVV.

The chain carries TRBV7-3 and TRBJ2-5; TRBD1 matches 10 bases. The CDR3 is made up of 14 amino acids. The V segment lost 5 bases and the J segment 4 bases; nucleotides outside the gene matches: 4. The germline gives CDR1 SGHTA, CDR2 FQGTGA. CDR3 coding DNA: TGTGCCAGCAGCCCCCGACAGGGGGCAGAGACCCAGTACTTC. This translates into CASSPRQGAETQYF. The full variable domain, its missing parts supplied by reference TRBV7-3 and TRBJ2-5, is GAGVSQTPSNKVTEKGKYVELRCDPISGHTALYWYRQSLGQGPEFLIYFQGTGAADDSGLPNDRFFAVRPEGSVSTLKIQRTERGDSAVYLCASSPRQGAETQYFGPGTRLLVL.

The CDR3 region has the DNA TGTGCCAGCAGCGTACAGGAGAGAAGCACTGAAGCTTTCTTT. This sequence encodes CASSVQERSTEAFF. V and J are TRBV2 and TRBJ1-1, with a weak D call TRBD1 (5 bases). The V and J ends lost 6 bases and 4 bases respectively, with 15 bases between them. From germline, CDR1 is SNHLY and CDR2 FYNNEI. The CDR3 is made up of 14 amino acids.

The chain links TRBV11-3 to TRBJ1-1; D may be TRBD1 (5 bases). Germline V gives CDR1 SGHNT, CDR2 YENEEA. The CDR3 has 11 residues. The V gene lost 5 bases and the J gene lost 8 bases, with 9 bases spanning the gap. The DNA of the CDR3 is TGTGCCAGCAGCAGGGGAGGGGAAGCTTTCTTT. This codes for CASSRGGEAFF.

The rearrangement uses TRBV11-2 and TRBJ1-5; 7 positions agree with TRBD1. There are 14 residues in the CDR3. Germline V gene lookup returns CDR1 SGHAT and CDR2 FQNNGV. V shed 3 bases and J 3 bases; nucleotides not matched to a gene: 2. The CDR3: CASSLTGYNQPQHF. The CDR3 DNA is TGTGCCAGCAGCTTGACAGGGTACAATCAGCCCCAGCATTTT.

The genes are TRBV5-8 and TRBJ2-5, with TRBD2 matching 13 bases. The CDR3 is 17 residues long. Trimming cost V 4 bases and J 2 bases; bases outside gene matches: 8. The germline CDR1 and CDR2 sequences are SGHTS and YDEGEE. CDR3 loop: CASSPGLAGSRQETQYF. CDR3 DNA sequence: TGTGCCAGCAGCCCGGGACTAGCGGGGTCGAGACAAGAGACCCAGTACTTC.

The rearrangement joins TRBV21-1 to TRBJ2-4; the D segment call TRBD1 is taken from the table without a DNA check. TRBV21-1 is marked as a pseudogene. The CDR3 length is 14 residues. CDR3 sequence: CASSLRGSKNIQYF. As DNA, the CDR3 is TGTGCCAGCAGCCTCAGGGGTTCCAAAAACATTCAGTACTTC.

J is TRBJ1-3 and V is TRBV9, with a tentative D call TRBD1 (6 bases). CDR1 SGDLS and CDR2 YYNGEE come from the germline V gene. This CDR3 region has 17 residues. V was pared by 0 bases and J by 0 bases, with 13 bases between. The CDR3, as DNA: TGTGCCAGCAGCGTAGGCTCCTTGGGGGCCTCTGGAAACACCATATATTTT. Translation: CASSVGSLGASGNTIYF.

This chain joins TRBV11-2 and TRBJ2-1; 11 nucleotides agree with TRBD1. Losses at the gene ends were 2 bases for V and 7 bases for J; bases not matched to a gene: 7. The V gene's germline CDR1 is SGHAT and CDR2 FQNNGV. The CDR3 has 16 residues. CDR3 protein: CASSLSGTGGENEQFF. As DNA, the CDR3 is TGTGCCAGCAGCTTATCCGGGACAGGGGGGGAGAATGAGCAGTTCTTC. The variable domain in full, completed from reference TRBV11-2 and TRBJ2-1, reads EAGVAQSPRYKIIEKRQSVAFWCNPISGHATLYWYQQILGQGPKLLIQFQNNGVVDDSQLPKDRFSAERLKGVDSTLKIQPAKLEDSAVYLCASSLSGTGGENEQFFGPGTRLTVL.

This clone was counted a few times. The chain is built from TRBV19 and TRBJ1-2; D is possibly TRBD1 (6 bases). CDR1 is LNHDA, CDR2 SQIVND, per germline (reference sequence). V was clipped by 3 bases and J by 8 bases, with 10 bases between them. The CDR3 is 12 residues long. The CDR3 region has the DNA TGTGCCAGTAGTATGGCAGGGGACGGCTACACCTTC. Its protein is CASSMAGDGYTF.

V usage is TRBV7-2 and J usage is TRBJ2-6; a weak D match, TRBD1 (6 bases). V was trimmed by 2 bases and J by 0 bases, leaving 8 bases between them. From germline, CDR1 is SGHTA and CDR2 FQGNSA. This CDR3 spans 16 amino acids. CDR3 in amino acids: CASSLQGSSGANVLTF. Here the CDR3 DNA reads TGTGCCAGCAGCTTACAGGGGAGCTCTGGGGCCAACGTCCTGACTTTC.

In DNA, the CDR3 is TGTGCCAGCAGGATCCTCGGGACAGTGGATCAGCCCCAGCATTTT. Protein product: CASRILGTVDQPQHF. The chain uses TRBV27 and TRBJ1-5, with 7 bases fitting TRBD1. Per the germline V gene, CDR1 is MNHEY and CDR2 is SMNVEV (reference sequence). CDR3 length equals 15 residues. The trim removed 6 bases at V and 5 bases at J, leaving 10 bases unmatched.

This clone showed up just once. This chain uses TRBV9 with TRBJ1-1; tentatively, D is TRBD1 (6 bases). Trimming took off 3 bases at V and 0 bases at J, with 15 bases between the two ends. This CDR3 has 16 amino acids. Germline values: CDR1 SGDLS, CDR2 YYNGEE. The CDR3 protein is CASSASQGRVNTEAFF. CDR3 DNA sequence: TGTGCCAGCAGCGCCTCGCAGGGGCGGGTGAACACTGAAGCTTTCTTT.

The CDR3 region is CATCRTPENEKLFF. The DNA of the CDR3 is TGTGCCACATGCAGGACACCCGAAAATGAAAAACTGTTTTTT. The rearrangement joins TRBV6-5 to TRBJ1-4; perhaps TRBD1 as D (5 bases). CDR3 length: 14 residues. Germline lookup yields CDR1 MNHEY and CDR2 SVGAGI. The V gene lost 10 bases and the J gene lost 5 bases, with 17 bases spanning the gap.

The CDR3 nucleotides are TGTGCCAGCAGCTTGGGGACAGGGTTATACACCATATATTTT. It encodes CASSLGTGLYTIYF. This rearrangement joins TRBV5-6 to TRBJ1-3, with 8 bases aligning to TRBD1. The length of the CDR3 is 14 residues. Unmatched junction bases numbered 4, after V lost 0 bases and J lost 8 bases. Germline CDR1 is SGHDT and CDR2 is YYEEEE. Based on the CDR3 plus reference TRBV5-6 and TRBJ1-3, the full variable domain is DAGVTQSPTHLIKTRGQQVTLRCSPKSGHDTVSWYQQALGQGPQFIFQYYEEEERQRGNFPDRFSGHQFPNYSSELNVNALLLGDSALYLCASSLGTGLYTIYFGEGSWLTVV.

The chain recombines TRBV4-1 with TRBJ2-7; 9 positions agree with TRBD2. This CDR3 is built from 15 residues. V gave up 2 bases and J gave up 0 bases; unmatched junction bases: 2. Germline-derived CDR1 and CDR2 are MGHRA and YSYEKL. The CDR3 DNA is TGCGCCAGCAGCCAATCACTAGCGGGCTCCTACGAGCAGTACTTC. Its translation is CASSQSLAGSYEQYF.

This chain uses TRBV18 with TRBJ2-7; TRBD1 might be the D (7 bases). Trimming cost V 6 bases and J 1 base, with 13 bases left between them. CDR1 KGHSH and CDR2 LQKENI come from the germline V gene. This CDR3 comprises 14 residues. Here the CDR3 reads CASSRDSASYEQYF. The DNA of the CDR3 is TGTGCCAGCTCGCGGGACAGTGCTTCCTACGAGCAGTACTTC.